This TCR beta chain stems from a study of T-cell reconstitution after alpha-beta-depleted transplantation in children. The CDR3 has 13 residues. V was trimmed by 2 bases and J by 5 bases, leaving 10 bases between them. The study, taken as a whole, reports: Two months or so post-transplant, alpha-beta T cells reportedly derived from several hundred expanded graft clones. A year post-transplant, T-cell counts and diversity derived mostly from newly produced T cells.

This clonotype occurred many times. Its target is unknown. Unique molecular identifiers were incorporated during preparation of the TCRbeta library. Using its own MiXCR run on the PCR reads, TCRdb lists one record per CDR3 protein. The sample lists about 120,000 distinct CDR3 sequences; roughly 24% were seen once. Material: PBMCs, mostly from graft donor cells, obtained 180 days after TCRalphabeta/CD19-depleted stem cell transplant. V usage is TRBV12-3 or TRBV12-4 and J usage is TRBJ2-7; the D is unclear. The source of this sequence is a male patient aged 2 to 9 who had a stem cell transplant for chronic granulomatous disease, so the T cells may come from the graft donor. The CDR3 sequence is CASSLLANNEQYF. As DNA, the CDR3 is TGTGCCAGCAGTTTATTAGCAAACAACGAGCAGTACTTC.